A selection of T cell receptor beta chains follows, all from one sample in a study of blood T cell repertoires in COVID-19. The assay was immunoSEQ multiplex PCR, and TCRdb's table has in-frame clones only and misses some. The data contain 150,000 or so clones, 90% to 95% of them seen just once; the ten biggest clones take up 3.5% to 5%. The sequenced material came from peripheral blood. Source of these receptors: a woman aged 45-59 years with acute or convalescent COVID-19. Each CDR3 is given with its conserved first and last residue. The D gene is left open where the match is weak. The listing skips clone size in some rows; elsewhere it reads once, few, many or a size class.

d_call,j_call,v_call,clone_size,cdr3_aa,cdr3_nt
TRBD2,TRBJ2-1,TRBV30,NA,CAWRRGVGLSGRAYNEQFF,TGTGCCTGGAGGCGAGGGGTAGGCCTTAGCGGGAGGGCCTACAATGAGCAGTTCTTC
TRBD1,TRBJ1-4,TRBV29-1,NA,CSVKQGTATNEKLFF,TGCAGCGTGAAACAGGGGACTGCAACTAATGAAAAACTGTTTTTT
TRBD2,TRBJ2-5,TRBV30,NA,CAWSSGGAPQETQYF,TGTGCCTGGAGCTCGGGGGGAGCACCACAAGAGACCCAGTACTTC
TRBD1,TRBJ1-1,TRBV5-1,NA,CASSRQGAPTEAFF,TGCGCCAGCAGCAGGCAGGGGGCCCCCACTGAAGCTTTCTTT
NA,TRBJ1-1,TRBV21-1,NA,CASSDPGQGPQNTEAFF,TGTGCCAGCAGCGACCCGGGACAGGGGCCGCAGAACACTGAAGCTTTCTTT
NA,TRBJ2-3,TRBV25-1,NA,CASSEAAGASTDTQYF,TGTGCCAGCAGTGAAGCGGCAGGGGCTAGCACAGATACGCAGTATTTT
TRBD1,TRBJ1-4,TRBV6-6,once,CASSYTGTGDEKLFF,TGTGCCAGCAGTTACACCGGGACAGGGGACGAAAAACTGTTTTTT
NA,TRBJ2-1,TRBV7-3,NA,CASSLKSGYYNEQFF,TGTGCCAGCAGCTTAAAGAGCGGGTACTACAATGAGCAGTTCTTC
TRBD2,TRBJ2-7,TRBV7-8,NA,CASSRGLAPYEQYF,TGTGCCAGCAGCAGAGGACTAGCGCCCTACGAGCAGTACTTC
NA,TRBJ2-2,TRBV6-5,NA,CASRKRTNTGELFF,TGTGCCAGCAGAAAGCGGACTAACACCGGGGAGCTGTTTTTT
NA,TRBJ2-6,TRBV15,NA,CATSRKGAGANVLTF,TGTGCCACCAGCAGAAAGGGGGCTGGGGCCAACGTCCTGACTTTC
TRBD1,TRBJ1-4,TRBV3-1/TRBV3-2,once,CASSQLGQGDEKLFF,TGTGCCAGCAGCCAATTGGGTCAGGGGGATGAAAAACTGTTTTTT
NA,TRBJ1-1,TRBV19,once,CASSIDSAGLNTEAFF,TGTGCCAGTAGTATAGATTCGGCAGGGCTGAACACTGAAGCTTTCTTT
TRBD2,TRBJ2-5,TRBV11-2,NA,CASSLDPRGTRSWETQYF,TGTGCCAGCAGCTTAGATCCCCGGGGGACTAGAAGTTGGGAGACCCAGTACTTC
NA,TRBJ2-2,TRBV10-3,NA,CAISEGAVTGELFF,TGTGCCATCAGTGAAGGGGCAGTCACCGGGGAGCTGTTTTTT
NA,TRBJ1-2,TRBV24-1,NA,CATSAAGRYGYTF,TGTGCCACCAGTGCCGCAGGGCGCTATGGCTACACCTTC
NA,TRBJ2-7,TRBV5-1,NA,CASSLEVGRSYEQYF,TGCGCCAGCAGCTTGGAGGTTGGCAGGTCCTACGAGCAGTACTTC
TRBD2,TRBJ2-1,TRBV10-2,once,CASSWDYGKAEQFF,TGCGCCAGCAGTTGGGACTACGGGAAGGCTGAGCAGTTCTTC
NA,TRBJ1-6,TRBV27,NA,CASRRRGSDNSPLHF,TGTGCCAGCCGCCGGAGGGGTTCCGATAATTCACCCCTCCACTTT
NA,TRBJ2-7,TRBV24-1,NA,CATSRGRAYEQYF,TGTGCCACCAGTAGGGGCAGAGCCTACGAGCAGTACTTC
NA,TRBJ1-3,TRBV7-2,NA,CASSLGMARSGNTIYF,TGTGCCAGCAGCTTAGGAATGGCCCGCTCTGGAAACACCATATATTTT
TRBD2,TRBJ2-1,TRBV6-5,NA,CASRSAGGYNEQFF,TGTGCCAGCAGGTCAGCGGGGGGGTACAATGAGCAGTTCTTC
TRBD1,TRBJ1-5,TRBV4-1,few,CASSPGTGSNQPQHF,TGCGCCAGCAGCCCCGGGACAGGGAGCAATCAGCCCCAGCATTTT
NA,TRBJ2-7,TRBV14,NA,CASSRRGLTYEQYF,TGTGCCAGCAGCCGAAGGGGACTGACCTACGAGCAGTACTTC
NA,TRBJ1-1,TRBV28,few,CASSLLTYEAFF,TGTGCCAGCAGTTTACTAACCTATGAAGCTTTCTTT
NA,TRBJ2-2,TRBV28,NA,CASRPPGSEIYTGELFF,TGTGCCAGCAGACCCCCAGGCTCCGAGATATACACCGGGGAGCTGTTTTTT
TRBD1,TRBJ2-6,TRBV4-2,NA,CASSQVGQMANVLTF,TGTGCCAGCAGCCAAGTGGGACAGATGGCCAACGTCCTGACTTTC